Below, 15 T cell receptor beta chains from the same sample are listed, as sequenced in a study of blood T cell repertoires in COVID-19. Using immunoSEQ multiplex PCR, the repertoire was profiled, and TCRdb retains in-frame clones only, with some absent. The sample yields a few hundred thousand clones, 88% seen once. The sequencing input was PBMCs or T cells enriched from blood (not recorded which). The source is a man aged 25 to 40 who had recovered from COVID-19.

This chain links TRBV5-1 with TRBJ1-2; 7 bases align to TRBD1. The CDR3 covers 16 residues. Germline V CDR1 and CDR2: SGHRS, YFSETQ. V lost 4 bases to trimming and J lost 4 bases; unmatched junction nucleotides: 13. The CDR3 bases are TGCGCCAGCAGCCCCTACGGACAGGTTTCGAGCTATGGCTACACCTTC. It specifies CASSPYGQVSSYGYTF. The entire variable domain, with the rest obtained from reference TRBV5-1 and TRBJ1-2, is as follows: KAGVTQTPRYLIKTRGQQVTLSCSPISGHRSVSWYQQTPGQGLQFLFEYFSETQRNKGNFPGRFSGRQFSNSRSEMNVSTLELGDSALYLCASSPYGQVSSYGYTFGSGTRLTVV.

The chain is built from TRBV2 and TRBJ2-6; TRBD1 might be the D (6 bases). This CDR3 is built from 15 residues. Trimming pared 7 bases from V and 0 bases from J, leaving 10 bases between. Germline V gene lookup returns CDR1 SNHLY and CDR2 FYNNEI. CDR3 nucleotide sequence: TGTGCCAGCAAGACAGGTCGCTCTGGGGCCAACGTCCTGACTTTC. The encoded protein is CASKTGRSGANVLTF.

The chain combines TRBV2 with TRBJ2-3; TRBD2 matches at 7 bases. Trimming took 6 bases from V and 5 from J; bases not matched to a gene: 2. The CDR3 consists of 12 residues. Germline CDR1 and CDR2: SNHLY and FYNNEI. The DNA of the CDR3 is TGTGCCAGCAGGAGGGAGGGAGATACGCAGTATTTT. It is translated as CASRREGDTQYF. The full variable domain, in which reference TRBV2 and TRBJ2-3 provide the parts outside the CDR3, is EPEVTQTPSHQVTQMGQEVILRCVPISNHLYFYWYRQILGQKVEFLVSFYNNEISEKSEIFDDQFSVERPDGSNFTLKIRSTKLEDSAMYFCASRREGDTQYFGPGTRLTVL.

The chain couples TRBV2 to TRBJ2-3; 7 bases map to TRBD1. This CDR3 is 12 amino acids long. Germline V gives CDR1 SNHLY, CDR2 FYNNEI. Trimming removed 8 bases from V and 3 bases from J; junction bases left unmatched: 2. CDR3 amino acids: CASSTGTDTQYF. CDR3 in DNA: TGTGCCAGCTCGACAGGGACAGATACGCAGTATTTT.

The chain is built from TRBV4-2 and TRBJ2-1; D possibly corresponds to TRBD2 (7 bases). Germline V gene lookup returns CDR1 LGHNA and CDR2 YNFKEQ. Trimming shortened V by 4 bases and J by 8 bases, and 15 bases separated the two germline ends. The CDR3 runs 14 residues. The CDR3 nucleotides are TGTGCCAGCAGCCGGGGGGGGCCCTCCGATGAGCAGTTCTTC. It encodes CASSRGGPSDEQFF.

The chain is built from TRBV27 and TRBJ1-1, with a tentative D call TRBD1 (5 bases). V was pared by 2 bases and J by 11 bases, with 9 bases between. Germline V gene data show CDR1 as MNHEY and CDR2 as SMNVEV (reference sequence). This CDR3 is built from 11 residues. CDR3: CASSLRGSAFF. DNA of the CDR3: TGTGCCAGCAGTTTAAGGGGATCGGCTTTCTTT.

The V gene is TRBV27, the J gene TRBJ1-1; no reliable D call. The CDR3 length is 15 residues. CDR1 is MNHEY, CDR2 SMNVEV, per germline (reference sequence). Trimming left V 0 bases short and J 3 bases short, with 11 bases between. CDR3 DNA sequence: TGTGCCAGCAGTTTATCGGCCGGGTTCGACACTGAAGCTTTCTTT. Protein: CASSLSAGFDTEAFF.

The chain couples TRBV2 to TRBJ1-2; 7 bases match TRBD1. From germline, CDR1 is SNHLY and CDR2 FYNNEI. CDR3 length: 13 amino acids. Trimming removed 5 bases from V and 8 bases from J; junction bases left unmatched: 8. The CDR3 protein is CASSSDRDGGYTF. CDR3 DNA: TGTGCCAGCAGTTCCGACAGGGATGGCGGCTACACCTTC.

This clone occurred once. The rearrangement uses TRBV28 and TRBJ2-2; 8 positions agree with TRBD1. CDR3 length: 15 amino acids. Germline values: CDR1 MDHEN, CDR2 SYDVKM. V lost 5 bases to trimming and J lost 6 bases; unmatched junction nucleotides: 8. As DNA, the CDR3 is TGTGCCAGCAGTACCCCGGGACAGGAAGCCGGGGAGCTGTTTTTT. The encoded protein is CASSTPGQEAGELFF.

The chain has TRBV27 and TRBJ1-1, with 7 bases fitting TRBD1. The ends lost 2 bases at V and 5 bases at J; junction bases unmatched: 5. Germline lookup yields CDR1 MNHEY and CDR2 SMNVEV (reference sequence). The CDR3 runs to 14 residues. The CDR3 is CASSLKVQGTEAFF. For the CDR3, the DNA is TGTGCCAGCAGTTTAAAAGTACAGGGGACTGAAGCTTTCTTT.

Only one count was recorded for this clone. The chain is built from TRBV30 and TRBJ1-1; TRBD1 matches 7 bases. V trimming: 0 bases; J trimming: 10 bases; junction bases outside the gene matches: 11. Germline loops: CDR1 GTSNPN, CDR2 SVGIG (reference sequence). The CDR3 is 14 residues long. Written as DNA, the CDR3 is TGTGCCTGGAGTGTGACAGGGTCTGGCGACGGAGCTTTCTTT. Translated, it gives CAWSVTGSGDGAFF.

The gene calls are TRBV9 and TRBJ1-1; D might be TRBD1 (6 bases). CDR3 length: 14 residues. The V gene's germline CDR1 is SGDLS and CDR2 YYNGEE. V lost 3 bases and J lost 3, with 12 bases in between. The CDR3 coding sequence is TGTGCCAGCAGCGCGTCAGGGGCTTACACTGAAGCTTTCTTT. Its translation: CASSASGAYTEAFF.

The J gene is TRBJ2-7, the V gene TRBV19; D is ambiguous. Trimming took off 3 bases at V and 7 bases at J, with 10 bases between the two ends. Germline CDR1 LNHDA, CDR2 SQIVND (reference sequence). There are 12 residues in the CDR3. CDR3: CASSMGAGEQYF. Written as DNA, the CDR3 is TGTGCCAGTAGTATGGGCGCAGGTGAGCAGTACTTC. The full variable domain, in which reference TRBV19 and TRBJ2-7 provide the parts outside the CDR3, is DGGITQSPKYLFRKEGQNVTLSCEQNLNHDAMYWYRQDPGQGLRLIYYSQIVNDFQKGDIAEGYSVSREKKESFPLTVTSAQKNPTAFYLCASSMGAGEQYFGPGTRLTVT.

The V and J genes are TRBV4-1 and TRBJ2-5; 10 nucleotides match TRBD1. V trimming: 5 bases; J trimming: 2 bases; junction bases outside the gene matches: 5. The CDR3 consists of 15 residues. The germline V gene encodes CDR1 MGHRA and CDR2 YSYEKL. CDR3 DNA: TGCGCCAGCAGCATCTGGACAGGGGGGCAAGAGACCCAGTACTTC. It yields the protein CASSIWTGGQETQYF.

The chain has TRBV27 and TRBJ2-2, with unresolved D. Germline V gene sequence: CDR1 MNHEY, CDR2 SMNVEV (reference sequence). The V and J ends lost 0 bases and 0 bases respectively, with 8 bases between them. The CDR3 runs 16 residues. The CDR3 DNA reads as TGTGCCAGCAGTTTATCTACAGCCGCGAACACCGGGGAGCTGTTTTTT. Translating gives CASSLSTAANTGELFF.